A single sample gave rise to the 12 T cell receptor beta chains below, sequenced in a study of cytomegalovirus exposure and HLA in healthy donors. Vbeta (60) and Jbeta (13) primers were used in the PCR. Here immunoSEQ multiplex PCR was the method, and the copy in TCRdb shows in-frame clones only, minus some. The data hold about 130,000 clones, with about two thirds observed a single time. Specimen: PBMCs. The receptors derive from a woman between 55 and 75 years old in good health and CMV-seropositive.

The rearrangement joins TRBV2 to TRBJ1-4; D not resolved. The CDR3 consists of 15 residues. Per germline, CDR1 SNHLY and CDR2 FYNNEI. V was shortened by 7 bases and J by 0 bases, with 12 bases between the two germline ends. The CDR3 here is CASIQQLATNEKLFF. The CDR3 DNA reads as TGTGCCAGCATACAACAGCTTGCAACTAATGAAAAACTGTTTTTT.

This clone appeared a single time. The rearrangement uses TRBV20-1 and TRBJ2-1, with D maybe TRBD2 (6 bases). Germline values: CDR1 DFQATT, CDR2 SNEGSKA (reference sequence). The CDR3 contains 11 residues. With 5 bases removed from V and 9 bases from J, the gap between germline ends came to 11 bases. CDR3 coding DNA: TGCAGTGCTCCACTAGCCACTGAGCAGTTCTTC. This sequence encodes CSAPLATEQFF.

The V gene is TRBV6-1, the J gene TRBJ2-1; D is uncertain. The CDR3 consists of 13 residues. Germline loops: CDR1 MNHNS, CDR2 SASEGT. Trimming left V 6 bases short and J 10 bases short, with 16 bases between. DNA of the CDR3: TGTGCCAGCAGCCCCAAATACCTTGGCGAGCAGTTCTTC. Translation: CASSPKYLGEQFF.

This chain uses TRBV18 with TRBJ1-1; D uncertain. The CDR3 is 14 amino acids. In germline, CDR1 is KGHSH, CDR2 LQKENI. V was pared by 2 bases and J by 0 bases, with 7 bases between. The CDR3 reads CASSPVRVNTEAFF. As DNA, the CDR3 is TGTGCCAGCTCACCAGTGAGGGTGAACACTGAAGCTTTCTTT.

The chain uses TRBV30 and TRBJ2-2; the D is unclear. The CDR3 has 11 residues. Per the germline V gene, CDR1 is GTSNPN and CDR2 is SVGIG (reference sequence). V lost 2 bases to trimming and J lost 5 bases, with 3 bases between them. The CDR3 loop reads CAWSRTGELFF. The CDR3 nucleotides read TGTGCCTGGAGTCGGACCGGGGAGCTGTTTTTT.

This chain uses TRBV19 with TRBJ1-2; 7 positions match TRBD1. The CDR3 runs to 16 residues. The ends lost 5 bases at V and 5 bases at J; junction bases unmatched: 14. Germline loops: CDR1 LNHDA, CDR2 SQIVND (reference sequence). The CDR3 DNA is TGTGCCAGTAGTCATACCGGGACAGAAACGTTATATGGCTACACCTTC. Translation: CASSHTGTETLYGYTF.

CDR3 protein: CASSGGGGLRYGYTF. The DNA of the CDR3 is TGTGCCAGTAGTGGGGGCGGCGGGCTCCGCTATGGCTACACCTTC. The V call is TRBV19, the J call TRBJ1-2; tentative D call: TRBD1 (6 bases). Trimming left V 5 bases short and J 4 bases short, with 17 bases between. Germline V CDR1 and CDR2: LNHDA, SQIVND (reference sequence). The CDR3 runs 15 residues.

The V and J genes are TRBV10-2 and TRBJ1-5, with a tentative D call TRBD1 (6 bases). The ends were cut back, 3 bases at V and 11 bases at J, with 14 bases in the middle. The CDR3 totals 13 residues. The V gene's germline CDR1 is WSHSY and CDR2 SAAADI. This CDR3 is CASSEQGSRAQHF. The CDR3 DNA reads as TGCGCCAGCAGTGAACAGGGTTCGAGGGCCCAGCATTTT.

This sequence joins TRBV9 and TRBJ2-7; a weak D match, TRBD1 (7 bases). The CDR3 length is 13 residues. Trimming took off 4 bases at V and 6 bases at J, with 14 bases between the two ends. Germline assignment: CDR1 SGDLS and CDR2 YYNGEE. CDR3 sequence reads: CASSPGGGIEQYF. For the CDR3, the DNA is TGTGCCAGCAGCCCAGGGGGAGGAATCGAGCAGTACTTC.

The rearrangement joins TRBV30 to TRBJ1-2; 7 bases line up with TRBD1. V lost 2 bases to trimming and J lost 5 bases; unmatched junction nucleotides: 5. The CDR3 has 13 residues. The germline CDR1 and CDR2 sequences are GTSNPN and SVGIG (reference sequence). CDR3 nucleotide sequence: TGTGCCTGGAGTTTGGGACAGCGATATGGCTACACCTTC. As protein: CAWSLGQRYGYTF.

The V gene is TRBV7-2, the J gene TRBJ2-1; 15 bases fit TRBD2. The CDR3 is made up of 18 amino acids. The ends lost 5 bases at V and 9 bases at J; junction bases unmatched: 14. CDR1 is SGHTA and CDR2 is FQGNSA in the germline V gene. CDR3 coding DNA: TGTGCCAGCAGCCAGGGGACTAGCGGGAGGATATGGAGCGGTGAGCAGTTCTTC. Translation gives CASSQGTSGRIWSGEQFF.

As DNA, the CDR3 is TGTGCCAGCAGTGACCGGGTGTTCGTCGCTTTCTTT. Amino acid sequence: CASSDRVFVAFF. The V and J genes are TRBV6-1 and TRBJ1-1; D remains unclear. Germline CDR1 and CDR2: MNHNS and SASEGT. V was trimmed by 3 bases and J by 11 bases, leaving 13 bases between them. This CDR3 spans 12 amino acids.